The source of this TCR beta chain is a study of identifying expanded T cells in peripheral blood. The V and J ends lost 5 bases and 2 bases, in that order; junction bases with no gene match: 4. CDR1 is SNHLY, CDR2 FYNNEI, per germline. The CDR3 contains 15 residues. Collection occurred without any documented infections or immune events in donors. Clones were read by immunoSEQ multiplex PCR, and TCRdb kept only the in-frame ones, dropping some. The table lists approximately 50,000 clones, roughly 82% of them singletons. Material: blood. The rearrangement uses TRBV2 and TRBJ2-1, with 9 positions matching TRBD1. The TCR sequence derives from a person between 18 and 69 years old in good health. The DNA of the CDR3 is TGTGCCAGCAGTACGGACAGGGGTGCCTACAATGAGCAGTTCTTC. Protein: CASSTDRGAYNEQFF.